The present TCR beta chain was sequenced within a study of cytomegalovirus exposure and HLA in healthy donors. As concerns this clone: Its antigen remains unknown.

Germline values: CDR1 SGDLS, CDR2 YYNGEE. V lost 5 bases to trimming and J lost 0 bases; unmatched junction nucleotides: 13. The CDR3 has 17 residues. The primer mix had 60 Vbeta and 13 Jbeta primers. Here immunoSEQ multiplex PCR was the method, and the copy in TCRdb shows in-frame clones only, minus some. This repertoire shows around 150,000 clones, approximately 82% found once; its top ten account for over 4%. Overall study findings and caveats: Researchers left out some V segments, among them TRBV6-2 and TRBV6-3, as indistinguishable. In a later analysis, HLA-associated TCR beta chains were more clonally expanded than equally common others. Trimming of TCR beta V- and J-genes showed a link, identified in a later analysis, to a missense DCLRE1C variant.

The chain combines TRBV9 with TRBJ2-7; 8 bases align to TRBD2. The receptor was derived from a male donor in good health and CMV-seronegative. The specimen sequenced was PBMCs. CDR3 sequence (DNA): TGTGCCAGCAGGAGTACAGCGGGGGCCTTCCTCTCCTACGAGCAGTACTTC. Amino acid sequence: CASRSTAGAFLSYEQYF.